This T cell receptor (beta chain) was sequenced in a study of early T cells in non-severe SARS-CoV-2 infection. The overall study: With bulk RNA from unsorted whole blood as input, sequencing yielded unpaired chains.

The study's findings and limits: Reliance on VDJdb matching favored anti-spike CD8 responses; private and CD4 specificities were missed.

As regards this clonotype: Its antigen is unidentified.

Individual cDNA molecules received unique molecular identifiers during library preparation. TCRdb processed the 5' RACE reads anew with MiXCR; each CDR3 protein has one entry. The data show roughly 70,000 distinct CDR3 sequences, roughly 18% seen once. The material sequenced was whole blood, taken at baseline. The TCR originated in an adult who was a healthcare worker with PCR-confirmed SARS-CoV-2 infection or an uninfected control (not recorded which).

CDR3 DNA sequence: TGTGCCAGCAGCCCCGGGACAGGGGCCTCCTACGAGCAGTACTTC. Translated: CASSPGTGASYEQYF. This chain uses TRBV11-2 with TRBJ2-7, with TRBD1 matching 10 bases. The CDR3 loop spans 15 amino acids. Germline-derived CDR1 and CDR2 are SGHAT and FQNNGV. Unmatched junction bases numbered 4, after V lost 5 bases and J lost 0 bases.